The subject of this entry is one T cell receptor beta chain. The sample belongs to a study of OX40 agonist ivuxolimab in advanced cancers. The repertoire was sequenced with immunoSEQ multiplex PCR; TCRdb's copy has only in-frame clones and lacks some. The sample includes around 50,000 clones, about 88% seen only once; the top ten take about 0.68%. The input for sequencing was CD4+ or CD8+ T cells sorted from blood, taken in a trial of the OX40 agonist ivuxolimab. The receptor comes from an adult with an advanced solid tumor such as melanoma, head and neck, liver or kidney cancer.

The CDR3 DNA is TGTGCCAGCAGCTTGGCCGATATAGCGCGTGAGCAGTTCTTC. It specifies CASSLADIAREQFF. The chain couples TRBV5-4 to TRBJ2-1, with D perhaps matching TRBD2 (5 bases). This CDR3 spans 14 amino acids. Germline values: CDR1 SGHNT, CDR2 YYREEE (reference sequence). Trimming removed 0 bases at V and 9 bases at J, with 13 bases between. Full variable domain (remainder filled in from reference TRBV5-4 and TRBJ2-1): ETGVTQSPTHLIKTRGQQVTLRCSSQSGHNTVSWYQQALGQGPQFIFQYYREEENGRGNFPPRFSGLQFPNYSSELNVNALELDDSALYLCASSLADIAREQFFGPGTRLTVL.